These 23 T cell receptor beta chains came from one sample sequenced in a study of blood T cell repertoires in COVID-19. Clones were read by immunoSEQ multiplex PCR, and TCRdb kept only the in-frame ones, dropping some. The sample holds over 350,000 clones, approximately 90% seen once. Sequencing input: PBMCs or T cells enriched from blood (not recorded which). The receptors were sampled from a woman between 18 and 29 years old with acute COVID-19.

The rearrangement uses TRBV10-3 and TRBJ1-4; 10 bases are a match to TRBD1. Losses at the gene ends were 0 bases for V and 13 bases for J; bases not matched to a gene: 8. Per germline, CDR1 ENHRY and CDR2 SYGVKD. This CDR3 contains 15 residues. The CDR3 DNA is TGTGCCATCAGTGAGTCGACAGGGGGCCCGTTAAGACTGTTTTTT. This gives the protein CAISESTGGPLRLFF.

This clone was found once. The gene calls are TRBV9 and TRBJ2-3, with 9 bases lining up with TRBD1. The CDR3 covers 15 residues. The V and J ends lost 3 bases and 4 bases, in that order; junction bases with no gene match: 6. The germline V gene encodes CDR1 SGDLS and CDR2 YYNGEE. The chain's CDR3 is CASSEGTGFADTQYF. CDR3 DNA: TGTGCCAGCAGCGAGGGGACAGGGTTTGCAGATACGCAGTATTTT.

The chain is built from TRBV28 and TRBJ1-5, with D maybe TRBD1 (5 bases). The germline CDR1 and CDR2 sequences are MDHEN and SYDVKM. The CDR3 contains 14 residues. V lost 3 bases, J lost 7 bases, and 13 bases lay in between. CDR3 DNA: TGTGCCAGCAGTTTGACCCAAGGGGAACAGCCCCAGCATTTT. The encoded protein is CASSLTQGEQPQHF.

J is TRBJ1-1 and V is TRBV19; no clear D gene. CDR3 length: 14 amino acids. CDR1 LNHDA and CDR2 SQIVND come from the germline V gene (reference sequence). Between the trimmed V and J ends, which lost 6 bases and 0 bases, there was a span of 11 bases. The chain's CDR3 is CASSPSPMNTEAFF. CDR3 bases: TGTGCCAGTAGCCCGAGTCCTATGAACACTGAAGCTTTCTTT.

The chain carries TRBV7-2 and TRBJ2-5; TRBD1 agrees at 9 bases. The CDR3 loop spans 15 amino acids. Looked up from germline, CDR1 is SGHTA and CDR2 is FQGNSA. V lost 3 bases, J lost 9 bases, and 11 bases stayed unmatched. CDR3 sequence: CASSFGTGQPAAQYF. In DNA, the CDR3 is TGTGCCAGCAGCTTCGGGACAGGGCAACCCGCGGCCCAGTACTTC.

V usage is TRBV5-1 and J usage is TRBJ2-7; no definite D call. The length of the CDR3 is 13 residues. The ends were cut back, 0 bases at V and 2 bases at J, with 6 bases in the middle. The germline V gene encodes CDR1 SGHRS and CDR2 YFSETQ. The CDR3 bases are TGCGCCAGCAGCTTGGAACACCCCTACGAGCAGTACTTC. Encoded protein: CASSLEHPYEQYF.

The rearrangement joins TRBV5-6 to TRBJ2-7, with D maybe TRBD2 (5 bases). The CDR3 contains 12 residues. The V gene lost 4 bases and the J gene lost 3 bases, with 8 bases spanning the gap. CDR1 and CDR2 (germline): SGHDT, YYEEEE. The CDR3 sequence: CASSDGVYEQYF. The DNA for the CDR3 is TGTGCCAGCAGCGACGGGGTCTACGAGCAGTACTTC.

V usage is TRBV4-1 and J usage is TRBJ2-1, with TRBD1 matching over 7 bases. This CDR3 has 14 amino acids. The germline gives CDR1 MGHRA, CDR2 YSYEKL. J was trimmed by 8 bases and V by 1 base; bases with no gene match: 5. Here the CDR3 DNA reads TGCGCCAGCAGCCAAGCCGACAGGGACGATGAGCAGTTCTTC. This gives the protein CASSQADRDDEQFF.

V and J are TRBV5-6 and TRBJ2-4; no definite D call. CDR3 length: 13 amino acids. Germline loops: CDR1 SGHDT, CDR2 YYEEEE. V lost 1 base to trimming and J lost 6 bases, with 8 bases between them. The CDR3 spells CASSLIERNIQYF. CDR3 bases: TGTGCCAGCAGCTTGATCGAGCGAAACATTCAGTACTTC.

This clone appeared a single time. This chain connects TRBV18 to TRBJ2-7; 7 bases match TRBD2. Looked up from germline, CDR1 is KGHSH and CDR2 is LQKENI. With V trimmed by 3 bases and J by 4 bases, 6 bases remained unmatched. The CDR3 extends over 14 amino acids. CDR3 in amino acids: CASSPRAGLYEQYF. CDR3 nucleotides: TGTGCCAGCTCACCCCGAGCGGGACTTTACGAGCAGTACTTC. The entire variable domain, with the rest obtained from reference TRBV18 and TRBJ2-7, is as follows: NAGVMQNPRHLVRRRGQEARLRCSPMKGHSHVYWYRQLPEEGLKFMVYLQKENIIDESGMPKERFSAEFPKEGPSILRIQQVVRGDSAAYFCASSPRAGLYEQYFGPGTRLTVT.

The gene calls are TRBV28 and TRBJ1-1; 8 bases fit TRBD1. J was trimmed by 7 bases and V by 5 bases; bases with no gene match: 6. Per the germline V gene, CDR1 is MDHEN and CDR2 is SYDVKM. The CDR3 sequence is 13 residues long. The CDR3 sequence is CASSPQGAYEAFF. CDR3 in DNA: TGTGCCAGCAGTCCGCAGGGGGCGTATGAAGCTTTCTTT.

The chain has TRBV3-1 (or the pseudogene TRBV3-2) and TRBJ1-4; TRBD1 agrees at 7 bases. The CDR3 has 14 amino acids. V lost 3 bases and J lost 4; bases outside the gene matches: 2. From germline, CDR1 is LGHDT and CDR2 YNNKEL (reference sequence). CDR3: CASSQGQLNEKLFF. CDR3 sequence (DNA): TGTGCCAGCAGCCAGGGACAGCTTAATGAAAAACTGTTTTTT.

The chain combines TRBV7-6 with TRBJ2-2, with 7 bases fitting TRBD1. CDR1 is SGHVS, CDR2 FNYEAQ, per germline. CDR3 length: 14 residues. V lost 3 bases, J lost 4 bases, and 2 bases stayed unmatched. Written as DNA, the CDR3 is TGTGCCAGCAGCTTGACAGGGACCACCGGGGAGCTGTTTTTT. It encodes CASSLTGTTGELFF.

V gene TRBV12-3 or TRBV12-4 combines with J gene TRBJ2-7; the D gene is possibly TRBD2 (5 bases). V dropped 6 bases and J dropped 4 bases, with 13 bases sitting between them. CDR3 length: 13 residues. The CDR3 protein is CASSRTGSYEQYF. CDR3 in DNA: TGTGCCAGCAGCCGTACGGGGTCGTACGAGCAGTACTTC.

Notes on this clone: Other nucleotide sequences in the sample specify the same CDR3. The rearrangement uses TRBV7-9 and TRBJ2-7; unclear D gene. The V end lost 5 bases, the J end lost 4 bases, and 6 bases lay between the germline ends. CDR3 size: 11 residues. Germline CDR1 and CDR2: SEHNR and FQNEAQ (reference sequence). CDR3 sequence reads: CASSPNYEQYF. In DNA, the CDR3 is TGTGCCAGCAGCCCAAATTACGAGCAGTACTTC. The complete variable domain, with remaining parts taken from reference TRBV7-9 and TRBJ2-7, reads DTGVSQNPRHKITKRGQNVTFRCDPISEHNRLYWYRQTLGQGPEFLTYFQNEAQLEKSRLLSDRFSAERPKGSFSTLEIQRTEQGDSAMYLCASSPNYEQYFGPGTRLTVT.

The CDR3 loop is CASSLGDRYQPQHF. In DNA, the CDR3 is TGTGCCAGCAGCTTAGGGGACAGATATCAGCCCCAGCATTTT. This sequence joins TRBV7-2 and TRBJ1-5; 7 nucleotides match TRBD1. Germline CDR1 is SGHTA and CDR2 is FQGNSA. The CDR3 has 14 amino acids. The V and J ends lost 1 base and 5 bases, in that order; junction bases with no gene match: 2.

The CDR3 loop is CASISGAGNTIYF. For the CDR3, the DNA is TGTGCCAGCATCTCAGGGGCTGGAAACACCATATATTTT. This chain links TRBV6-5 with TRBJ1-3; a possible D gene is TRBD1 (6 bases). V gave up 7 bases and J gave up 2 bases, with 9 bases separating them. This CDR3 region has 13 residues. Germline loops: CDR1 MNHEY, CDR2 SVGAGI.

V gene TRBV5-1 combines with J gene TRBJ2-1, with a possible D match to TRBD2 (5 bases). CDR3 length equals 15 residues. Trimming pared 4 bases from V and 2 bases from J, leaving 13 bases between. Germline CDR1 and CDR2: SGHRS and YFSETQ. CDR3: CASSVAGSPYNEQFF. The CDR3 bases are TGCGCCAGCAGCGTTGCGGGCAGCCCCTACAATGAGCAGTTCTTC.

The chain uses TRBV27 and TRBJ2-1, with 8 bases that match TRBD2. Trimming cost V 3 bases and J 8 bases; bases outside gene matches: 6. The CDR3 runs to 14 residues. Per germline, CDR1 MNHEY and CDR2 SMNVEV (reference sequence). CDR3 in amino acids: CASSFTSGSHEQFF. The CDR3, as DNA: TGTGCCAGCAGTTTTACCAGCGGGAGTCATGAGCAGTTCTTC.

CDR3 sequence (DNA): TGTGCCACCAGCAGAGGATTAGACACTGAAGCTTTCTTT. Protein sequence: CATSRGLDTEAFF. This chain links TRBV15 with TRBJ1-1; D uncertain. The germline V gene has CDR1 LNHNV and CDR2 YYDKDF (reference sequence). V lost 1 base to trimming and J lost 3 bases, with 6 bases between them. This CDR3 contains 13 residues.

The chain carries TRBV7-2 and TRBJ2-5; the D is unclear. The CDR3 has 14 amino acids. V shed 1 base and J shed 7 bases, with 13 bases lying between them. The germline V gene encodes CDR1 SGHTA and CDR2 FQGNSA. CDR3 in DNA: TGTGCCAGCAGCTTAGATCTGGGCGTAGTGACCCAGTACTTC. It specifies CASSLDLGVVTQYF. Complete variable domain (other parts from reference TRBV7-2 and TRBJ2-5): GAGVSQSPSNKVTEKGKDVELRCDPISGHTALYWYRQSLGQGLEFLIYFQGNSAPDKSGLPSDRFSAERTGGSVSTLTIQRTQQEDSAVYLCASSLDLGVVTQYFGPGTRLLVL.

This chain links TRBV7-2 with TRBJ2-1; TRBD1 might be the D (8 bases). Trimming removed 3 bases at V and 5 bases at J, with 26 bases between. The CDR3 has 19 amino acids. Germline V gives CDR1 SGHTA, CDR2 FQGNSA. The CDR3: CASSFRTGRGLYVNNEQFF. The CDR3 DNA is TGTGCCAGCAGCTTTAGGACAGGGAGGGGGTTATACGTTAACAATGAGCAGTTCTTC.

This clone appeared a single time. The V call is TRBV19, the J call TRBJ1-2, with D unclear. The V end lost 4 bases, the J end lost 3 bases, and 15 bases lay between the germline ends. The CDR3 is 15 residues long. Germline CDR1 LNHDA, CDR2 SQIVND (reference sequence). The CDR3, as DNA: TGTGCCAGTAGTACCCCGGGTGGGTTTGACTATGGCTACACCTTC. Amino acids: CASSTPGGFDYGYTF.